Listed here are 12 T cell receptor beta chains from one sample, sequenced in a study of blood T cell repertoires in COVID-19. Assay used: immunoSEQ multiplex PCR; TCRdb lists only in-frame clones, some missing. The profile covers 230,000 or so clones, with around 89% appearing a single time and roughly 2.7% taken by the ten largest. The sample taken for sequencing was PBMCs or T cells enriched from blood (not recorded which). The receptors were gathered from a woman younger than 45 who had recovered from COVID-19.

CDR3 coding DNA: TGTGCCAGCAGTTTATTCTGGGCAGGGACAAGAAACACTGAAGCTTTCTTT. It encodes CASSLFWAGTRNTEAFF. The rearrangement links TRBV27 to TRBJ1-1; D is perhaps TRBD1 (6 bases). The CDR3 extends over 17 amino acids. Between the trimmed V and J ends, which lost 1 base and 2 bases, there was a span of 17 bases. The germline V gene encodes CDR1 MNHEY and CDR2 SMNVEV (reference sequence).

This clone was seen only once. Here the CDR3 DNA reads TGTGCCAGCAACCCACAGCCCTACCTCTATGGCTACACCTTC. It codes for CASNPQPYLYGYTF. The rearrangement links TRBV7-2 to TRBJ1-2; D uncertain. Trimming took off 7 bases at V and 4 bases at J, with 16 bases between the two ends. The CDR3 is made up of 14 amino acids. Germline assignment: CDR1 SGHTA and CDR2 FQGNSA.

This chain joins TRBV5-1 and TRBJ2-5; the match to TRBD1 covers 8 bases. This CDR3 contains 14 residues. J was trimmed by 3 bases and V by 0 bases; bases with no gene match: 1. Looked up from germline, CDR1 is SGHRS and CDR2 is YFSETQ. CDR3 amino acids: CASSLGTGKETQYF. The CDR3, as DNA: TGCGCCAGCAGCTTGGGGACAGGGAAAGAGACCCAGTACTTC.

This clone was counted only a few times. This chain joins TRBV10-1 and TRBJ2-7; unclear D gene. Deletions cut 3 bases from V and 1 base from J, with 10 bases between. The CDR3 is 14 residues long. CDR1 WNHNN and CDR2 SYGVQD come from the germline V gene (reference sequence). The CDR3: CASSDLVRSYEQYF. Here the CDR3 DNA reads TGCGCCAGCAGTGACCTAGTCCGTTCCTACGAGCAGTACTTC.

The chain employs TRBV19 and TRBJ1-1; the D is unclear. This CDR3 spans 12 amino acids. The germline gives CDR1 LNHDA, CDR2 SQIVND (reference sequence). The ends were cut back, 0 bases at V and 11 bases at J, with 10 bases in the middle. Here the CDR3 reads CASSIEGTMAFF. For the CDR3, the DNA is TGTGCCAGTAGTATAGAGGGCACGATGGCTTTCTTT.

V gene TRBV7-2 combines with J gene TRBJ1-3, with a tentative D call TRBD1 (5 bases). Germline-derived CDR1 and CDR2 are SGHTA and FQGNSA. The CDR3 is made up of 16 amino acids. The ends were cut back, 1 base at V and 0 bases at J, with 10 bases in the middle. CDR3 amino acids: CASSLGDRHSGNTIYF. In DNA, the CDR3 is TGTGCCAGCAGCTTAGGTGACAGACACTCTGGAAACACCATATATTTT.

The J gene is TRBJ1-1, the V gene TRBV12-3 or TRBV12-4; weak D call: TRBD1 (6 bases). Deletions cut 6 bases from V and 9 bases from J, with 17 bases between. CDR3 length: 13 amino acids. Here the CDR3 reads CASRTWTDYKAFF. DNA of the CDR3: TGTGCCAGCAGAACCTGGACAGATTACAAAGCTTTCTTT.

V gene TRBV4-1 combines with J gene TRBJ2-3; the D gene is possibly TRBD1 (6 bases). Germline CDR1 is MGHRA and CDR2 is YSYEKL. The CDR3 spans 14 residues. Trimming pared 7 bases from V and 0 bases from J, leaving 11 bases between. CDR3 sequence reads: CASNRDTSTDTQYF. CDR3 nucleotides: TGCGCCAGCAACCGGGACACTAGCACAGATACGCAGTATTTT.

As for this clone: Other DNA sequences in this sample translate to the same CDR3. The chain has TRBV4-3 and TRBJ1-6, with D perhaps matching TRBD1 (5 bases). CDR3 length: 15 residues. The V end lost 0 bases, the J end lost 10 bases, and 13 bases lay between the germline ends. The germline V gene encodes CDR1 LGHNA and CDR2 YSLEER. The CDR3 nucleotides read TGCGCCAGCAGCCAAGATGTTGGGGGGGACTCACCCCTCCACTTT. Translating it yields CASSQDVGGDSPLHF.

This chain uses TRBV19 with TRBJ2-1; weak D call: TRBD1 (6 bases). The CDR3 is 16 residues long. Trimming left V 7 bases short and J 0 bases short, with 16 bases between. Germline V CDR1 and CDR2: LNHDA, SQIVND (reference sequence). The CDR3 spells CASKRQGGSSYNEQFF. Here the CDR3 DNA reads TGTGCCAGTAAGCGGCAAGGGGGTAGCTCCTACAATGAGCAGTTCTTC.

This clone was seen only once. This chain joins TRBV2 and TRBJ2-5; the D is unclear. Germline CDR1 and CDR2: SNHLY and FYNNEI. V lost 4 bases to trimming and J lost 1 base, with 7 bases between them. The CDR3 is 13 amino acids. CDR3 bases: TGTGCCAGCAGTGCGTCCCTCCAAGAGACCCAGTACTTC. As protein: CASSASLQETQYF.

The gene calls are TRBV15 and TRBJ2-3; D remains ambiguous. The CDR3 covers 13 residues. The germline V gene encodes CDR1 LNHNV and CDR2 YYDKDF (reference sequence). V lost 5 bases, J lost 10 bases, and 16 bases lay in between. The chain's CDR3 is CATSENTQAPQYF. CDR3 DNA: TGTGCCACCAGCGAGAATACCCAAGCACCGCAGTATTTT.